The subject of this entry is one T cell receptor beta chain. Its antigen remains unknown. MiXCR, run by TCRdb on the reads, gives a single entry per CDR3 protein. The repertoire holds about 830,000 distinct CDR3 sequences, with approximately 30% as singletons. The data were taken from a study of T cell repertoires in cytomegalovirus infection. Overall study context: TCR beta signatures that were public indicated CMV infection and matching HLA type. General observations from the study: The ex vivo response was dominated by HLA-C-restricted CMV-specific TCR beta clonotypes.

CDR3 length: 14 residues. Per germline, CDR1 SGHDT and CDR2 YYEEEE. J was trimmed by 7 bases and V by 7 bases; bases with no gene match: 10. The input for sequencing was cultured CD8+ T cells from PBMCs, taken from culture after CMV antigen stimulation. The chain has TRBV5-6 and TRBJ2-1, with TRBD2 matching over 8 bases. This receptor was taken from a human donor in good health (CMV status not recorded). Some clones in this sample may be carry-over from other donors' samples. This CDR3 reads CASCPGTRWNEQFF. Here the CDR3 DNA reads TGTGCCAGCTGTCCCGGGACTAGATGGAATGAGCAGTTCTTC. The full variable domain, in which reference TRBV5-6 and TRBJ2-1 provide the parts outside the CDR3, is DAGVTQSPTHLIKTRGQQVTLRCSPKSGHDTVSWYQQALGQGPQFIFQYYEEEERQRGNFPDRFSGHQFPNYSSELNVNALLLGDSALYLCASCPGTRWNEQFFGPGTRLTVL.